This entry concerns a single TCR beta chain. Which antigen it targets is not known. The record has no base qualities; no much larger clone is one base away. The CDR3 regions of human TCRbeta chains were analyzed by immunosequencing. Processing in the source paper ran as follows. Repertoire TCRs were checked for matches against a reference library of SARS-CoV-2-specific TCRs that had been generated using the MIRA antigen-specificity platform. Breadth meant the fraction of unique TCRs that were SARS-CoV-2-associated, whereas depth meant the fraction of total T cells that were SARS-CoV-2-associated. Using the MIRA data, each spike-specific TCR was assigned both to the spike region to which the TCR was reactive and to a CD4 or CD8 class. Log10-transformed breadth and depth values were compared by one-way ANOVA with Sidak's multiple comparisons tests. Here the immuneACCESS table is served through TCRdb, limited to in-frame sequences with V and J called. Missing clones are a known gap in these copies; in checked studies unresolved V genes cover under half, and the rest lacks a known reason. That table supplies the V and J calls and clone size; D and trimming were determined from the DNA. The sample includes roughly 120,000 clones, with approximately 85% observed a single time. Roughly 20% of the sample is held by the ten biggest clonotypes.

CDR1 and CDR2 are drawn from the germline V gene: MNHEY, SVGEGT. The V end loses 4 bases and the J end loses 7 bases, and a stretch of 13 bases separates them. The CDR3, from cysteine to phenylalanine, totals 14 residues. The retained sequence is limited to the CDR3, 42 bases, with the frame set at the first base. This sample was taken from a study of T cell responses to AZD1222 COVID-19 vaccine (dated by TCRdb to the early 2020s). In terms of the full investigation: A total of about 230 trial participants underwent TCR sequencing, of whom 207 received two doses of AZD1222 and about 26 received two doses of the MenACWY control vaccine. Enrollment into the trials was organized by age into subgroups of 18-55, 56-69 and 70-plus years, and those subgroups contained roughly 150, 30 and 60 TCR-sequenced participants, respectively. General conclusions and limits of the study: Only six AZD1222 recipients were SARS-CoV-2 seropositive at baseline, limiting conclusions about previously exposed vaccinees. Most participants were white British and females outnumbered males, and the authors suggested that clonal diversity may have been underestimated. Vaccine-associated CD4 TCRs spanned the whole spike protein, with dominant responses in regions 160-218 and 743-854. Spike-specific TCR breadth and depth rose significantly after two AZD1222 doses compared with day 0 and with MenACWY recipients. In the small 56-69-year group, the increase in depth fell short of significance, most likely because of low power. Because no samples from the day 14 peak response were available, repertoires could be characterized only after the peak T cell response. Reportedly, close to half of the unique spike-specific TCRs recognized epitopes lying outside the regions that are mutated in the B.1.351 and B.1.1.7 variants.

The time point label on this specimen signifies: baseline before first vaccination. The sample's treatment or condition, from its label and the paper: meningococcal conjugate vaccine given as trial control. Vaccinee samples were obtained from the UK trials COV001 and COV002, which included a single-blind randomized controlled phase 2/3 trial of AZD1222 (ChAdOx1 nCoV-19) in healthy adults. Trial participant PBMC samples were collected at day 0 and day 28 after the second dose for TCRbeta chain sequencing. The V and J genes are TRBV6-2 or TRBV6-3 and TRBJ1-4; the best D guess is TRBD1, with 5 bases matching. The source is an adult in good health. The sequencing used peripheral blood, collected on day 0 of MenACWY control vaccination. The CDR3 in this case is CASSSGREGEKLFF. The DNA sequence reads TGTGCCAGCAGTTCGGGCAGGGAGGGTGAAAAACTGTTTTTT.